The T cell receptor (beta chain) under discussion was sequenced for a study of CD8 T cells in ankylosing spondylitis (dated by TCRdb to 2016 to 2017). Study-wide context: The study set out to find disease-linked TCR variants by profiling T cell receptor beta repertoires in ankylosing spondylitis patients and healthy donors. The full study cohort was made up of approximately 24 ankylosing spondylitis patients and fewer than 120 healthy donors. Peripheral blood samples were taken, and synovial fluid was additionally collected from ankylosing spondylitis patients.

The germline V gene specifies ENHRY as CDR1 and SYGVKD as CDR2. V sheds 8 bases and J sheds 2 bases, leaving 22 bases between their ends. The CDR3 runs 17 residues from the cysteine to the phenylalanine. This entry keeps only the CDR3 DNA: 51 bases, framed from base 1. The study at large found these results: In peripheral blood, the disease-linked clones were found at relatively low frequencies and had a CD8+ phenotype. Blood from ankylosing spondylitis patients appeared to be characterized by a TCR beta motif composed of about eight highly homologous amino acid variants. Significant enrichment of the disease-linked clones was reported in matched synovial fluid samples from ankylosing spondylitis patients. Some of the motif variants had been reported before in the synovial fluid and blood of reactive arthritis patients, a finding that suggests common disease-initiation mechanisms.

Sequencer: Illumina HiSeq 2500. Quantitative 5'-RACE with molecular barcodes was used to prepare TCR beta libraries. The study's own analysis went as follows. To identify disease-linked TCR variants, a new computational method was used, one built on a probabilistic model of VDJ rearrangement. TCRdb ran its own pipeline on the public reads, namely fastp trimming at Q25 and MiXCR clone calling, and kept in-frame beta chains. Here each entry gathers all rows of one CDR3 protein and keeps the most common genes and DNA. The V and J calls here are based on TCRdb, not the publication. Recorded for this sample are some 340,000 distinct CDR3 sequences; roughly 14% of them occurred a single time. The leading ten clones occupy roughly 1.1% of the sample. A few counts support this clonotype. Its antigen specificity is not known. Qualities for individual bases were not recorded, and no much larger clone is one base off.

The rearranged chain carries TRBV10-3 and TRBJ2-1, with no confident D gene call. The sequencing input was blood, either unsorted or a sorted T cell fraction (not recorded which). This TCR was recovered from a male donor with ankylosing spondylitis or in good health (not recorded which). The sequenced DNA is TGTGCCATCCGATCCTTAGAAGGGTCACCCACCTACAATGAGCAGTTCTTC. The resulting protein is CAIRSLEGSPTYNEQFF.